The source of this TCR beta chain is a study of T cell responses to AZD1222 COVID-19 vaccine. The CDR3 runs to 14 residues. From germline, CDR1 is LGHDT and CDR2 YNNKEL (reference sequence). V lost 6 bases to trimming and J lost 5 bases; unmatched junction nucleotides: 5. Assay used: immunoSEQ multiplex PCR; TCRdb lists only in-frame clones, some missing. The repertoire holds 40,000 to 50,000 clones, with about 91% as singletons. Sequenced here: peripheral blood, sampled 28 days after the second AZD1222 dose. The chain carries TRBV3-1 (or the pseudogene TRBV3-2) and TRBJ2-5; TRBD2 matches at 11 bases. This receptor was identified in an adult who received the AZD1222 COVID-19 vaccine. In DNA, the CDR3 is TGTGCCAGCAGGAGACTAGCGGGGCGGGAGACCCAGTACTTC. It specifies CASRRLAGRETQYF.